This passage covers 31 T cell receptor beta chains from one sample sequenced in a study of T-cell reconstitution after alpha-beta-depleted transplantation in children. Unique molecular identifiers were used to barcode this TCRbeta library. MiXCR was run by TCRdb on the PCR reads, yielding one entry per CDR3 protein. Of 280,000 or so distinct CDR3 sequences in the sample, around a tenth were seen once. Sequencing was performed on peripheral blood, taken 180 days after TCRalphabeta/CD19-depleted stem cell transplant. These receptor sequences come from a male patient between 2 and 10 years old who had a stem cell transplant for chronic granulomatous disease, so the T cells may come from the graft donor.

In the case of this clonotype: Given a much more abundant clone one base away, this may be a read error. The chain employs TRBV9 and TRBJ1-3; 7 bases are shared with TRBD1. Looked up from germline, CDR1 is SGDLS and CDR2 is YYNGEE. The CDR3 totals 15 residues. The CDR3 nucleotides read TGTGCCAGCAGCCCCCGGACAGGCTCTGTAAACACCATATATTTT. This sequence encodes CASSPRTGSVNTIYF. The full variable domain, its missing parts supplied by reference TRBV9 and TRBJ1-3, is DSGVTQTPKHLITATGQRVTLRCSPRSGDLSVYWYQQSLDQGLQFLIQYYNGEERAKGNILERFSAQQFPDLHSELNLSSLELGDSALYFCASSPRTGSVNTIYFGEGSWLTVV.

The table lists this clonotype with many counts. The V gene is TRBV20-1, the J gene TRBJ2-7, with D possibly matching TRBD2 (6 bases). The CDR3 spans 13 residues. Germline V gives CDR1 DFQATT, CDR2 SNEGSKA (reference sequence). V was shortened by 6 bases and J by 0 bases, with 12 bases between the two germline ends. In DNA form, the CDR3 reads TGCAGTGCCATCGGGACTGACTCCTACGAGCAGTACTTC. It yields the protein CSAIGTDSYEQYF.

There are many counts of this clonotype. The chain links TRBV6-2 or TRBV6-3 to TRBJ2-6, with 9 positions matching TRBD2. Germline V gene sequence: CDR1 MNHEY, CDR2 SVGEGT. The CDR3 totals 17 residues. The J segment lost 0 bases and the V segment lost 4 bases, leaving 4 bases of the junction unmatched. CDR3 sequence (DNA): TGTGCCAGCAGTTGGACTAGCGCCGTCTCTGGGGCCAACGTCCTGACTTTC. Its translation: CASSWTSAVSGANVLTF.

Remarks on this clonotype: Likely a read error: the CDR3 ends without its conserved phenylalanine or tryptophan. The V and J genes are TRBV7-9 and TRBJ2-3; TRBD2 is a possible D gene (5 bases). The CDR3 is 15 amino acids. Germline V gene lookup returns CDR1 SEHNR and CDR2 FQNEAQ (reference sequence). This CDR3 reads CASSGVRASTDTQYS. Written as DNA, the CDR3 is TGTGCAAGCAGCGGAGTGAGGGCCAGCACAGATACGCAGTATTCT.

This clonotype was seen at least ten times. The DNA for the CDR3 is TGTGCCAGCAGCACGGGACAGGGAATCTCCTACGAGCAGTACTTC. Translating it yields CASSTGQGISYEQYF. The chain couples TRBV5-5 to TRBJ2-7; 9 bases fit TRBD1. Germline V gives CDR1 SGHKS, CDR2 YYEKEE (reference sequence). The trim removed 4 bases at V and 0 bases at J, leaving 5 bases unmatched. This CDR3 region has 15 residues.

This clonotype was recorded at least ten times. The V call is TRBV20-1, the J call TRBJ2-6; D uncertain. This CDR3 region has 17 residues. Trimming stripped 5 bases from V and 0 bases from J, with 17 bases between. Germline CDR1 DFQATT, CDR2 SNEGSKA (reference sequence). CDR3 in DNA: TGCAGTGCTCGGAAAGGACCCGCCCGCTCTGGGGCCAACGTCCTGACTTTC. Translating gives CSARKGPARSGANVLTF.

This clonotype was observed at least ten times. The chain links TRBV5-1 to TRBJ2-3; TRBD1 matches 8 bases. Germline trimming cut 5 bases from V and 4 bases from J; bases unmatched to any gene: 6. Germline V CDR1 and CDR2: SGHRS, YFSETQ. CDR3 length: 14 amino acids. The CDR3 nucleotides are TGCGCCAGCAGTCCCGACAGGGGTGCAGATACGCAGTATTTT. Protein sequence: CASSPDRGADTQYF.

About this clonotype itself: A read error may be the cause here, since a much bigger clone is one base away. V is TRBV19 and J is TRBJ2-1; D ambiguous. CDR1 and CDR2 from the germline V gene are LNHDA and SQIVND (reference sequence). With 4 bases removed from V and 6 bases from J, the gap between germline ends came to 13 bases. The CDR3 is 14 amino acids. CDR3 protein: CASSRGVGINEQFF. The CDR3 DNA reads TGTGCCAGTAGTAGGGGTGTAGGGATCAATGAGCAGTTCTTC.

This clonotype was counted at least ten times. The chain recombines TRBV29-1 with TRBJ2-3; perhaps D is TRBD1 or TRBD2 (6 bases each). The CDR3 extends over 15 amino acids. Per the germline V gene, CDR1 is SQVTM and CDR2 is ANQGSEA. V lost 4 bases, J lost 3 bases, and 17 bases lay in between. The CDR3 spells CSVGWGAVVTDTQYF. The CDR3 bases are TGCAGCGTTGGTTGGGGGGCGGTGGTTACAGATACGCAGTATTTT.

The chain is built from TRBV12-3 or TRBV12-4 and TRBJ1-5; no clear D. V was clipped by 1 base and J by 0 bases, with 13 bases between them. The CDR3 sequence is 17 residues long. CDR3 bases: TGTGCCAGCAGTTTAGGGCGAATTAGGGATAGCAATCAGCCCCAGCATTTT. Its translation is CASSLGRIRDSNQPQHF.

Many counts were recorded for this clonotype. CDR3 loop: CASSVLGGAAGELFF. The DNA for the CDR3 is TGTGCCAGCAGTGTTTTAGGGGGGGCAGCCGGGGAGCTGTTTTTT. V gene TRBV12-3 or TRBV12-4 combines with J gene TRBJ2-2, with D possibly being TRBD2 (7 bases). The CDR3 spans 15 residues. V lost 5 bases to trimming and J lost 6 bases, with 16 bases between them.

This clonotype was recorded many times. The chain joins TRBV12-3 or TRBV12-4 to TRBJ2-1, with 10 bases that match TRBD2. The CDR3 is 15 amino acids. V lost 6 bases, J lost 1 base, and 3 bases stayed unmatched. Here the CDR3 reads CASRETSGSYNEQFF. Here the CDR3 DNA reads TGTGCCAGCAGGGAGACTAGCGGGTCCTACAATGAGCAGTTCTTC.

In its sample, this clonotype was seen many times. The CDR3 nucleotides read TGTGCCAGCAGTCCCGCCCCCTACGAGCAGTACTTC. Its protein product is CASSPAPYEQYF. The chain joins TRBV5-5 to TRBJ2-7; no definite D call. The CDR3 covers 12 residues. CDR1 and CDR2 (germline): SGHKS, YYEKEE (reference sequence). The germline V and J ends were trimmed by 5 bases and 2 bases, with 8 bases remaining between them.

This clonotype was recorded a few times. The V call is TRBV12-3 or TRBV12-4, the J call TRBJ1-5, with 8 bases matching TRBD1. V lost 6 bases and J lost 0; bases outside the gene matches: 4. The CDR3 loop spans 15 amino acids. The CDR3 protein is CASRLDRVSNQPQHF. In nucleotides, the CDR3 is TGTGCCAGCAGACTGGACAGGGTTAGCAATCAGCCCCAGCATTTT.

This clonotype was observed many times. V gene TRBV11-2 combines with J gene TRBJ1-4; D uncertain. V lost 5 bases, J lost 4 bases, and 17 bases lay in between. The V gene's germline CDR1 is SGHAT and CDR2 FQNNGV. The CDR3 contains 16 residues. CDR3 sequence: CASSLRVARFNEKLFF. DNA of the CDR3: TGTGCCAGCAGCCTAAGGGTCGCGAGGTTTAATGAAAAACTGTTTTTT.

Notes on this clonotype: A much larger clone differs from this one at a single base, so this may be a read error. The chain recombines TRBV28 with TRBJ2-1; tentatively, D is TRBD1 (6 bases). CDR3 length: 16 residues. Trimming cost V 6 bases and J 11 bases, with 26 bases left between them. The V gene's germline CDR1 is MDHEN and CDR2 SYDVKM. The CDR3 loop reads CASSLPPRNNQGKQFF. CDR3 DNA: TGTGCCAGCAGCCTACCCCCACGCAACAATCAGGGGAAGCAGTTCTTC.

This clonotype was detected many times. This sequence joins TRBV5-5 and TRBJ1-5; 8 bases are shared with TRBD1. The ends lost 0 bases at V and 5 bases at J; junction bases unmatched: 4. Germline CDR1 is SGHKS and CDR2 is YYEKEE (reference sequence). The CDR3 consists of 15 residues. This chain's CDR3 is CASSLVTGGDQPQHF. The CDR3 DNA reads TGTGCCAGCAGCTTGGTAACAGGGGGGGATCAGCCCCAGCATTTT.

This clonotype has ten or more counts. V usage is TRBV7-3 and J usage is TRBJ2-2, with a weak D call TRBD1 (6 bases). Germline V gene data show CDR1 as SGHTA and CDR2 as FQGTGA. V shed 5 bases and J shed 5 bases, with 9 bases lying between them. The CDR3 consists of 13 residues. The CDR3 protein is CASSPGQTGELFF. CDR3 DNA: TGTGCCAGCAGCCCCGGACAGACCGGGGAGCTGTTTTTT.

At least ten counts were recorded for this clonotype. The rearrangement uses TRBV28 and TRBJ2-2, with TRBD2 matching 13 bases. The V segment lost 6 bases and the J segment 5 bases; nucleotides outside the gene matches: 9. The CDR3 has 17 residues. CDR1 and CDR2 from the germline V gene are MDHEN and SYDVKM. The CDR3 DNA is TGTGCCAGCAGGGAAGGACTAGCGGGAGCAGGGACCGGGGAGCTGTTTTTT. It translates to CASREGLAGAGTGELFF.

At least ten counts were recorded for this clonotype. The rearrangement links TRBV11-2 to TRBJ1-6; D uncertain. Looked up from germline, CDR1 is SGHAT and CDR2 is FQNNGV. This CDR3 has 17 amino acids. V was trimmed by 1 base and J by 0 bases, leaving 10 bases between them. The CDR3 is CASSLVAPSSYNSPLHF. The CDR3, as DNA: TGTGCCAGCAGCTTAGTTGCCCCGAGCTCCTATAATTCACCCCTCCACTTT.

Many counts were recorded for this clonotype. The chain recombines TRBV20-1 with TRBJ1-3, with D uncertain. The V and J ends lost 1 base and 0 bases respectively, with 10 bases between them. Germline loops: CDR1 DFQATT, CDR2 SNEGSKA (reference sequence). The CDR3 loop spans 15 amino acids. The DNA of the CDR3 is TGCAGTGCTAGAGGATCGGGGAACTCTGGAAACACCATATATTTT. Protein: CSARGSGNSGNTIYF.

This clonotype has ten or more counts. The CDR3 nucleotides read TGTGCCAGCAGGAGAGCGGGAGGGCCCCTCGAGCAGTACTTC. It codes for CASRRAGGPLEQYF. The chain couples TRBV7-9 to TRBJ2-7, with TRBD2 matching 10 bases. Germline lookup yields CDR1 SEHNR and CDR2 FQNEAQ (reference sequence). There are 14 residues in the CDR3. The J segment lost 6 bases and the V segment lost 6 bases, leaving 8 bases of the junction unmatched.

In the case of this clonotype: A much more abundant neighbour one base away suggests this may be a read error. The rearrangement uses TRBV6-1 and TRBJ2-1; a weak D match, TRBD2 (5 bases). Germline lookup yields CDR1 MNHNS and CDR2 SASEGT. This CDR3 spans 13 amino acids. The CDR3 nucleotides are TGTGCCAGCAGGATAGGACTTTACAATGACCAGTTCTTC. This codes for CASRIGLYNDQFF.

The chain carries TRBV2 and TRBJ2-1; no reliable D call. This CDR3 is 11 amino acids long. Looked up from germline, CDR1 is SNHLY and CDR2 is FYNNEI. Trimming removed 7 bases from V and 7 bases from J, with 8 bases in between. The CDR3 sequence: CASKVQNEQFF. The CDR3 coding sequence is TGTGCCAGCAAAGTACAGAATGAGCAGTTCTTC.

This clonotype was found many times. The chain links TRBV4-2 to TRBJ2-7; 7 bases are shared with TRBD2. This CDR3 has 17 amino acids. V was pared by 1 base and J by 2 bases, with 11 bases of the junction left unmatched. CDR1 is LGHNA, CDR2 YNFKEQ, per germline. CDR3 protein: CASSQAPWGGGPYEQYF. The CDR3 coding sequence is TGTGCCAGCAGCCAAGCGCCCTGGGGCGGGGGTCCCTACGAGCAGTACTTC.

This clonotype was picked up many times. The V gene is TRBV29-1, the J gene TRBJ2-1; 7 bases match TRBD1. The CDR3 has 15 amino acids. The ends lost 3 bases at V and 2 bases at J; junction bases unmatched: 7. Germline V gene data show CDR1 as SQVTM and CDR2 as ANQGSEA. The CDR3 DNA sequence: TGCAGCGTTGACGCCCACAGGGGCCCCTACAATGAGCAGTTCTTC. It yields the protein CSVDAHRGPYNEQFF.

The table lists this clonotype with many counts. The chain links TRBV25-1 to TRBJ1-4; tentative D call: TRBD1 (6 bases). This CDR3 is built from 19 residues. Trimming pared 5 bases from V and 7 bases from J, leaving 29 bases between. Germline V gene data show CDR1 as MGHDK and CDR2 as SYGVNS. CDR3 DNA: TGTGCCAGCAGTCCCCGAGGGGGGGCGATTGTGGGCTTTATTGAAAAACTGTTTTTT. It specifies CASSPRGGAIVGFIEKLFF. The full variable domain, with the rest looked up from reference TRBV25-1 and TRBJ1-4, is EADIYQTPRYLVIGTGKKITLECSQTMGHDKMYWYQQDPGMELHLIHYSYGVNSTEKGDLSSESTVSRIRTEHFPLTLESARPSHTSQYLCASSPRGGAIVGFIEKLFFGSGTQLSVL.

Notes on this clonotype: This could be a read error, since a much larger clone is one nucleotide away. V is TRBV10-3 and J is TRBJ2-1, with 9 bases matching TRBD2. The CDR3 is 18 residues long. Germline loops: CDR1 ENHRY, CDR2 SYGVKD. V gave up 5 bases and J gave up 0 bases; unmatched junction bases: 11. The CDR3 DNA reads as TGTGCCATCAGTTTAGATAGCGGGAGACACAGCTCCTACAATGAGCAGTTCTTC. Translated, it gives CAISLDSGRHSSYNEQFF.

The chain joins TRBV10-3 to TRBJ2-3; D may match TRBD1 or TRBD2 (5 bases each). The CDR3 loop spans 14 amino acids. Trimming stripped 4 bases from V and 0 bases from J, with 8 bases between. The germline CDR1 and CDR2 sequences are ENHRY and SYGVKD. The CDR3 region has the DNA TGTGCCATCAGTGCGGGGCCAAGCACAGATACGCAGTATTTT. Translating it yields CAISAGPSTDTQYF.

In DNA, the CDR3 is TGCGCCAGCAGCCAGCTCGGGGGGGGCGTTATATATGAGCAGTTCTTC. This codes for CASSQLGGGVIYEQFF. The chain recombines TRBV5-1 with TRBJ2-1; the match to TRBD2 covers 8 bases. Trimming took 4 bases from V and 8 from J; bases not matched to a gene: 14. Germline V gene sequence: CDR1 SGHRS, CDR2 YFSETQ. The CDR3 is 16 amino acids. Together with reference TRBV5-1 and TRBJ2-1, the CDR3 gives the full variable domain: KAGVTQTPRYLIKTRGQQVTLSCSPISGHRSVSWYQQTPGQGLQFLFEYFSETQRNKGNFPGRFSGRQFSNSRSEMNVSTLELGDSALYLCASSQLGGGVIYEQFFGPGTRLTVL.

This clonotype was seen at least ten times. The CDR3 loop is CAISESGGGGGYGYTF. As DNA, the CDR3 is TGTGCCATCAGTGAGTCTGGTGGGGGTGGCGGCTATGGCTACACCTTC. The chain has TRBV10-3 and TRBJ1-2; perhaps TRBD1 as D (5 bases). V was pared by 0 bases and J by 4 bases, with 15 bases between. The CDR3 consists of 16 residues. Germline loops: CDR1 ENHRY, CDR2 SYGVKD.